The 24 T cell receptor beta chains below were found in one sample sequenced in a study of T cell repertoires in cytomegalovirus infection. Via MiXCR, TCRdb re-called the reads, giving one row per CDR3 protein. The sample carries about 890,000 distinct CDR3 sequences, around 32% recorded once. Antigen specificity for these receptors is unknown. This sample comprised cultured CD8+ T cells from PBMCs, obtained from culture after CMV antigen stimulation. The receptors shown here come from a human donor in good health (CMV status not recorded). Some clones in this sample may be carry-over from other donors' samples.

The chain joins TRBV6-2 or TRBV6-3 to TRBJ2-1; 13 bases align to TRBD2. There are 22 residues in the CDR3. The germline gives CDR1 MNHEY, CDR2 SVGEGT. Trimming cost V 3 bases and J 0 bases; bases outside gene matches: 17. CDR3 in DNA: TGTGCCAGCAGTTATCCGACTAGCGGGGGGCCTGCCTCTCTAAGCTCCTACAATGAGCAGTTCTTC. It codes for CASSYPTSGGPASLSSYNEQFF.

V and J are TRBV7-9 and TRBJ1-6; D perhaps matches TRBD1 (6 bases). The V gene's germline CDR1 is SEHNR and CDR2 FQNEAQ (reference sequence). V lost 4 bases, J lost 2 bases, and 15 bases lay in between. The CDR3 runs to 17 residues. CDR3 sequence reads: CASSSPEGEPYNSPLHF. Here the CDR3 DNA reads TGTGCCAGCAGCTCTCCCGAGGGGGAGCCCTATAATTCACCCCTCCACTTT.

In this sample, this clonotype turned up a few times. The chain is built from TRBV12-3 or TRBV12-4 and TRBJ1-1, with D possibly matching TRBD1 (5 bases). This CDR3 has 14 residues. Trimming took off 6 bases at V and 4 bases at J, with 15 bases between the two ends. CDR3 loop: CASRSGRGTTEAFF. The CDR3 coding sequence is TGTGCCAGCAGATCGGGACGGGGGACCACTGAAGCTTTCTTT.

CDR3 sequence (DNA): TGTGCCAGTAGTACCCCGCGAGGGGGCGCCGGGACGGACACTGAAGCTTTCTTT. Residues: CASSTPRGGAGTDTEAFF. The chain links TRBV19 to TRBJ1-1; 7 bases fit TRBD1. V lost 4 bases to trimming and J lost 3 bases; unmatched junction nucleotides: 17. Looked up from germline, CDR1 is LNHDA and CDR2 is SQIVND (reference sequence). CDR3 length equals 18 residues.

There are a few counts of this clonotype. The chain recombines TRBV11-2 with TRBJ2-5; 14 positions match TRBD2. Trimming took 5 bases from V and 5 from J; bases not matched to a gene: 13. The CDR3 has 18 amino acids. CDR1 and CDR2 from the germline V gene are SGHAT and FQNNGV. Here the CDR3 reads CASSRYRTSGGMVETQYF. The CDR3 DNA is TGTGCCAGCAGCCGATATAGGACTAGCGGGGGGATGGTGGAGACCCAGTACTTC. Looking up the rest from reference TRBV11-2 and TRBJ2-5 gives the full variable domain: EAGVAQSPRYKIIEKRQSVAFWCNPISGHATLYWYQQILGQGPKLLIQFQNNGVVDDSQLPKDRFSAERLKGVDSTLKIQPAKLEDSAVYLCASSRYRTSGGMVETQYFGPGTRLLVL.

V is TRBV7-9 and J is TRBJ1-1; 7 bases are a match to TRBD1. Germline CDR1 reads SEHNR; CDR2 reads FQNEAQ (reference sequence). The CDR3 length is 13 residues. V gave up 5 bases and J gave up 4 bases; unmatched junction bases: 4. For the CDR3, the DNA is TGTGCCAGCAGCCAGACAGGGCCCACTGAAGCTTTCTTT. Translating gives CASSQTGPTEAFF. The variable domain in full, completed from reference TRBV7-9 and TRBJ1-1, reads DTGVSQNPRHKITKRGQNVTFRCDPISEHNRLYWYRQTLGQGPEFLTYFQNEAQLEKSRLLSDRFSAERPKGSFSTLEIQRTEQGDSAMYLCASSQTGPTEAFFGQGTRLTVV.

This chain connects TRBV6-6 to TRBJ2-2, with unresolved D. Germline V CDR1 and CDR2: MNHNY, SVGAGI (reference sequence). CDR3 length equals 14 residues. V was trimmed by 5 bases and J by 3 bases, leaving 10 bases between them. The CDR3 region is CASSRVGYTGELFF. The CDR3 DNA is TGTGCCAGCAGTCGAGTGGGTTACACCGGGGAGCTGTTTTTT.

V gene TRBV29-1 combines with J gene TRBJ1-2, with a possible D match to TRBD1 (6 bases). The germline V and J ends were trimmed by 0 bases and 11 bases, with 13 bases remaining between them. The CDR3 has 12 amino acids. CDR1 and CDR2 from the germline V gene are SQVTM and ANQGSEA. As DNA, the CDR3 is TGCAGCGTTGAAGAAGGACAGCCATCTTACACCTTC. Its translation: CSVEEGQPSYTF.

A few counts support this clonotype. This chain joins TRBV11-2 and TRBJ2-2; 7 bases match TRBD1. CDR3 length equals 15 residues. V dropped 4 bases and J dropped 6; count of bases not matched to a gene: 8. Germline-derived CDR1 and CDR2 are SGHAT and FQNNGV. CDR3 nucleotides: TGTGCCAGCAGCTCAAGGACAGGATCGTCCGGGGAGCTGTTTTTT. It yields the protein CASSSRTGSSGELFF.

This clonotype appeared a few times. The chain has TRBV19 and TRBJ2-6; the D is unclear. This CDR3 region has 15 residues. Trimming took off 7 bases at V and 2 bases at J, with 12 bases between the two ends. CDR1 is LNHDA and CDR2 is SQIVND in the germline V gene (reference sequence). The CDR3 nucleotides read TGTGCCAGTACCCCCCGGAGTACTGGGGCCAACGTCCTGACTTTC. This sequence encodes CASTPRSTGANVLTF.

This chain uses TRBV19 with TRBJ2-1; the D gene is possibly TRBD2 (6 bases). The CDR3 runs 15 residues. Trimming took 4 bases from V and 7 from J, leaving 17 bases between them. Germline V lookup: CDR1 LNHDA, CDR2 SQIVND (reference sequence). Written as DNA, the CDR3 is TGTGCCAGTAGTAAAACGGGACTCCGGAAGAATGAGCAGTTCTTC. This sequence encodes CASSKTGLRKNEQFF. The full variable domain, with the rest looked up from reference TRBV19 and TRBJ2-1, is DGGITQSPKYLFRKEGQNVTLSCEQNLNHDAMYWYRQDPGQGLRLIYYSQIVNDFQKGDIAEGYSVSREKKESFPLTVTSAQKNPTAFYLCASSKTGLRKNEQFFGPGTRLTVL.

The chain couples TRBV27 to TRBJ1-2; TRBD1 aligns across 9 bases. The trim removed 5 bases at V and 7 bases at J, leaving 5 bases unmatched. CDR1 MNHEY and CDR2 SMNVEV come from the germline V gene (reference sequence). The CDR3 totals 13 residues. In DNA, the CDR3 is TGTGCCAGCAGTCCAACGACAGGGGGTGGCTACACCTTC. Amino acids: CASSPTTGGGYTF.

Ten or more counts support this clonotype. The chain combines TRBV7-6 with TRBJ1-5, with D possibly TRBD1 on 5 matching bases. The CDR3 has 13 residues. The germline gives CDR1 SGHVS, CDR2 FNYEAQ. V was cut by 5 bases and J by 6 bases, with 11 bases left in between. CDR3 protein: CASSQGDGQPQHF. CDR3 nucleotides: TGTGCCAGCAGCCAGGGAGACGGTCAGCCCCAGCATTTT.

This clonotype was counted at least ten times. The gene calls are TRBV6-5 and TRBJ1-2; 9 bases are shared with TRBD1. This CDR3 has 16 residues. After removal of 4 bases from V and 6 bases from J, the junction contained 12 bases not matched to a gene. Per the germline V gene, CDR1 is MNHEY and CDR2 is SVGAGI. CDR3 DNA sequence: TGTGCCAGCAGTTTCAGTCCCGGGACAGGGAGCCATGGCTACACCTTC. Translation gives CASSFSPGTGSHGYTF.

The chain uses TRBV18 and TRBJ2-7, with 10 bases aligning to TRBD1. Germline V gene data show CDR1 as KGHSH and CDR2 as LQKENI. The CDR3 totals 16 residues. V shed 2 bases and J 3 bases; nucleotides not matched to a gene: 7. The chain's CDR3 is CASSPRGTGDLYEQYF. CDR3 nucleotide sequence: TGTGCCAGCTCACCAAGGGGGACAGGGGACCTCTACGAGCAGTACTTC.

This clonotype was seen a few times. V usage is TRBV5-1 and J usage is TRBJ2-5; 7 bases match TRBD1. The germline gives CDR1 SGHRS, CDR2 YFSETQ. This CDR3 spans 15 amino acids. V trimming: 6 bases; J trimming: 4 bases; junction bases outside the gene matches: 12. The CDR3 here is CASTLRTGGIETQYF. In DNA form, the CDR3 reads TGCGCCAGCACCCTTCGGACAGGTGGGATAGAGACCCAGTACTTC.

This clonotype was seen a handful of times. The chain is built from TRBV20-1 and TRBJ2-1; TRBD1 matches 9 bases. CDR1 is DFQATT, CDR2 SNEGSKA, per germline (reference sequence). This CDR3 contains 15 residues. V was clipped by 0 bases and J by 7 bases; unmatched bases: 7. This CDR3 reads CSARDKDRGGNEQFF. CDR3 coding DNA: TGCAGTGCTAGAGATAAGGACAGGGGAGGGAATGAGCAGTTCTTC.

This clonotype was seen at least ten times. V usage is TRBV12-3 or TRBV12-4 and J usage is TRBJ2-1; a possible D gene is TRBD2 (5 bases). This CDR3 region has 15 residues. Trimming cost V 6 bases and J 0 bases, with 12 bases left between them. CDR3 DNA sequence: TGTGCCAGCAGCACCGGGATGAGCTCCTACAATGAGCAGTTCTTC. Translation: CASSTGMSSYNEQFF.

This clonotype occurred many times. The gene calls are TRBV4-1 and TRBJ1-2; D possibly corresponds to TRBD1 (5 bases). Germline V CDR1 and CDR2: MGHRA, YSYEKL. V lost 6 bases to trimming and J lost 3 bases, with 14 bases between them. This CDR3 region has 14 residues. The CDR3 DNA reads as TGCGCCAGCAGTCCGACGGGGCAGCACTATGGCTACACCTTC. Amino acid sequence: CASSPTGQHYGYTF.

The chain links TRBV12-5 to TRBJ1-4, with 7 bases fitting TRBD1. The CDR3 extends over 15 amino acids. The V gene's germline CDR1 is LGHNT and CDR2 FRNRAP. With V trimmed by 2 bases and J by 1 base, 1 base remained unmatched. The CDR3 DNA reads TGTGCTAGTGGTTTGTGGGACAGAACTAATGAAAAACTGTTTTTT. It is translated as CASGLWDRTNEKLFF.

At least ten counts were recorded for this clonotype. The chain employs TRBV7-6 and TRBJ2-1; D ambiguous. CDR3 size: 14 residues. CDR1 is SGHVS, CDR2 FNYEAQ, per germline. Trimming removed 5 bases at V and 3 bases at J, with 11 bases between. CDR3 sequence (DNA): TGTGCCAGCAGCCCCCGGACGGGCTACAATGAGCAGTTCTTC. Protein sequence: CASSPRTGYNEQFF.

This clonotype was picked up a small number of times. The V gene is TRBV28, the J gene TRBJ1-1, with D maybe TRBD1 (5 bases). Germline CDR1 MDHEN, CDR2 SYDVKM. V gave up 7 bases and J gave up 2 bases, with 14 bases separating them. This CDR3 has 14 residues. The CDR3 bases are TGTGCCAGCACCCGCGGGGGGAAAAACACTGAAGCTTTCTTT. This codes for CASTRGGKNTEAFF.

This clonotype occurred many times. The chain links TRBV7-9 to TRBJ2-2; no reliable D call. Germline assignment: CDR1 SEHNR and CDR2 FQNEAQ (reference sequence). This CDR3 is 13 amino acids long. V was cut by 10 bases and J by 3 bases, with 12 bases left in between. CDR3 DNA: TGTGCCACCCCAAGTAGGGACACCGGGGAGCTGTTTTTT. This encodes CATPSRDTGELFF.

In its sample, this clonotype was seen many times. This CDR3 is CASSLGPAGGSYNEQFF. CDR3 bases: TGTGCCAGCAGCTTAGGCCCCGCAGGGGGCTCCTACAATGAGCAGTTCTTC. This chain connects TRBV7-2 to TRBJ2-1; TRBD1 aligns across 7 bases. This CDR3 comprises 17 residues. V was clipped by 1 base and J by 0 bases; unmatched bases: 6. CDR1 SGHTA and CDR2 FQGNSA come from the germline V gene.